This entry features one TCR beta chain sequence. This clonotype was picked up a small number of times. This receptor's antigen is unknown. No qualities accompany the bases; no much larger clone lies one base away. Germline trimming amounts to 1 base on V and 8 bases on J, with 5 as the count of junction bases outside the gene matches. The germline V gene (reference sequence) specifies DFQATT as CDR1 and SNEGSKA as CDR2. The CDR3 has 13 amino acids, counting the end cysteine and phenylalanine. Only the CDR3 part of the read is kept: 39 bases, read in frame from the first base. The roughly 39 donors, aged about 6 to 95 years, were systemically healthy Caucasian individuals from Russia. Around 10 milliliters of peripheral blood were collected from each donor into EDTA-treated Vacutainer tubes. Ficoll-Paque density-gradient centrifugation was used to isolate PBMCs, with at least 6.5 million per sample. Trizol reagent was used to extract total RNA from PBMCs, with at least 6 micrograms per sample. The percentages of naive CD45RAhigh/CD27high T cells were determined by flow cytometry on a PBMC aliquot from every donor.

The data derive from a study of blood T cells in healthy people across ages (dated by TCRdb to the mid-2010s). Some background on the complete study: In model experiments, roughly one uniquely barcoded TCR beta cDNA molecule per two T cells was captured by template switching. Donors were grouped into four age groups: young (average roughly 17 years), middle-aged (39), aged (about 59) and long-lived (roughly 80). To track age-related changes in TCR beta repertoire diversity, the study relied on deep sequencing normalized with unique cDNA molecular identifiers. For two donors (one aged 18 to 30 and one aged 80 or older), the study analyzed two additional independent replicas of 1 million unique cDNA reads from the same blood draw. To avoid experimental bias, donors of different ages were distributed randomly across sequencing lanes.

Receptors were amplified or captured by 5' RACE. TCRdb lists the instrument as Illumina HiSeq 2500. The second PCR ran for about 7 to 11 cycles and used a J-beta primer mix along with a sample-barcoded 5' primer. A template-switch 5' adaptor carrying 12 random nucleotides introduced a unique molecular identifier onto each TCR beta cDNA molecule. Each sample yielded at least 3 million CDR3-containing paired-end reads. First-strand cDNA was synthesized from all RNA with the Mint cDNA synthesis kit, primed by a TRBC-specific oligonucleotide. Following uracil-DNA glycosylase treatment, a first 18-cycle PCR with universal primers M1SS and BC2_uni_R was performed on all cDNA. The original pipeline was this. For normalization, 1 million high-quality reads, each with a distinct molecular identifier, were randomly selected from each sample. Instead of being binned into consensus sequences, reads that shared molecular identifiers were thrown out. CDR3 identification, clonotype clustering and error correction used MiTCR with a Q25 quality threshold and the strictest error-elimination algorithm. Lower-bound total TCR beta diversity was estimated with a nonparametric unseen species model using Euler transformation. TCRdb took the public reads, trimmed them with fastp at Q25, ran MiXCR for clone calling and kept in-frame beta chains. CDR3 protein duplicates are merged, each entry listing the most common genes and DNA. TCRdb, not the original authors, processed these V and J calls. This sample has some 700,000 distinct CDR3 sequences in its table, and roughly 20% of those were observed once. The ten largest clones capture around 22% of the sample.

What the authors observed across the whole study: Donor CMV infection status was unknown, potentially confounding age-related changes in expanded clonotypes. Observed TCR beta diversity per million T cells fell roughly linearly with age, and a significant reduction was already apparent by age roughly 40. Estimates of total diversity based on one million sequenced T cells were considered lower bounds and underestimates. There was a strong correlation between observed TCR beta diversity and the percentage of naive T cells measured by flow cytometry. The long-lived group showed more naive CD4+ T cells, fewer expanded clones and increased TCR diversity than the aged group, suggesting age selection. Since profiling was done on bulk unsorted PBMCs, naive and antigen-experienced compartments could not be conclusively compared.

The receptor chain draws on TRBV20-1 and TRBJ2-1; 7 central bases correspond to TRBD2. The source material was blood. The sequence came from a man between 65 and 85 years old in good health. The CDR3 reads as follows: CSARGTSFHEQFF. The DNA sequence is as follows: TGCAGTGCTAGAGGGACTAGTTTCCATGAGCAGTTCTTC.